These T cell receptor beta chains were read from a single sample in a study of blood T cells in healthy people across ages. TCRdb passed the 5' RACE reads through MiXCR, listing each CDR3 protein once. The sample shows 1.5 million to 2 million distinct CDR3 sequences, 25% to 30% of them seen only once. The sequencing sample was made of blood. The origin of the receptors is a woman aged 25-40 years in good health. CDR3s include the opening cysteine and the closing phenylalanine or tryptophan. The order of the fields is clone size, D gene, J gene, V gene, CDR3 protein, CDR3 DNA. The D gene is left open where the match is weak. Some rows mark clone size as missing; the rest say once, few, many or name a class of expanded clone.

abundance: many
d_gene: .
j_gene: TRBJ2-7
v_gene: TRBV7-3
CDR3aa: CASSLKRNGYEQYF
CDR3nt: TGTGCCAGCAGCTTAAAGCGGAACGGCTACGAGCAGTACTTC

abundance: .
d_gene: TRBD2
j_gene: TRBJ2-3
v_gene: TRBV5-1
CDR3aa: CASSLQLAGVDTQYF
CDR3nt: TGCGCCAGCAGCTTACAACTAGCGGGGGTTGATACGCAGTATTTT

abundance: .
d_gene: TRBD1
j_gene: TRBJ2-7
v_gene: TRBV5-1
CDR3aa: CASTDITGDDEQYF
CDR3nt: TGCGCCAGCACCGATATTACAGGGGATGACGAGCAGTACTTC

abundance: .
d_gene: TRBD1
j_gene: TRBJ2-7
v_gene: TRBV5-1
CDR3aa: CASSLRPQGASYEQYF
CDR3nt: TGCGCCAGCAGCTTGCGTCCACAGGGGGCGTCGTACGAGCAGTACTTC

abundance: .
d_gene: TRBD2
j_gene: TRBJ2-7
v_gene: TRBV10-3
CDR3aa: CASSPGARLAGGPMNEQYF
CDR3nt: TGTGCCAGCAGTCCCGGCGCCCGACTAGCGGGGGGGCCAATGAACGAGCAGTACTTC

abundance: few
d_gene: TRBD1
j_gene: TRBJ1-5
v_gene: TRBV20-1
CDR3aa: CSAKKGTGVNQPQHF
CDR3nt: TGCAGTGCTAAGAAAGGGACAGGGGTCAATCAGCCCCAGCATTTT

abundance: .
d_gene: TRBD1
j_gene: TRBJ1-1
v_gene: TRBV18
CDR3aa: CASSLAGTGGTTEAFF
CDR3nt: TGTGCCAGCTCACTTGCCGGGACAGGGGGCACCACTGAAGCTTTCTTT

abundance: few
d_gene: .
j_gene: TRBJ2-5
v_gene: TRBV21-1
CDR3aa: CASSKRDRGGETQYF
CDR3nt: TGTGCCAGCAGCAAACGGGACAGGGGCGGGGAGACCCAGTACTTC

abundance: few
d_gene: .
j_gene: TRBJ2-7
v_gene: TRBV20-1
CDR3aa: CSAREARVAYEQYF
CDR3nt: TGCAGTGCTAGAGAGGCGAGAGTGGCCTACGAGCAGTACTTC

abundance: .
d_gene: .
j_gene: TRBJ2-1
v_gene: TRBV12-3/TRBV12-4
CDR3aa: CASSSPPGHRQFF
CDR3nt: TGTGCCAGCAGTTCCCCCCCGGGACACCGCCAGTTCTTC

abundance: .
d_gene: .
j_gene: TRBJ1-4
v_gene: TRBV7-9
CDR3aa: CASSSDWGRGNEKLFF
CDR3nt: TGTGCCAGCAGCTCCGATTGGGGGCGCGGTAATGAAAAACTGTTTTTT

abundance: few
d_gene: .
j_gene: TRBJ1-2
v_gene: TRBV15
CDR3aa: CATSRTYTQGGRGYTF
CDR3nt: TGTGCCACCAGCAGAACTTACACTCAGGGTGGAAGAGGCTACACCTTC

abundance: few
d_gene: TRBD1
j_gene: TRBJ2-7
v_gene: TRBV3-1
CDR3aa: CASSLQPGQGVYEQYF
CDR3nt: TGTGCCAGCAGCCTTCAACCGGGACAGGGGGTATACGAGCAGTACTTC

abundance: .
d_gene: .
j_gene: TRBJ1-1
v_gene: TRBV9
CDR3aa: CASSRQGGSGDTEAFF
CDR3nt: TGTGCCAGCAGCCGCCAGGGTGGCTCGGGAGACACTGAAGCTTTCTTT

abundance: .
d_gene: .
j_gene: TRBJ2-3
v_gene: TRBV2
CDR3aa: CARSWVKGGTDTQYF
CDR3nt: TGTGCCAGATCATGGGTTAAGGGGGGAACAGATACGCAGTATTTT

abundance: many
d_gene: TRBD1
j_gene: TRBJ2-7
v_gene: TRBV5-1
CDR3aa: CASSPRQGQPYEQYF
CDR3nt: TGCGCCAGCAGCCCTAGACAGGGGCAACCCTACGAGCAGTACTTC

abundance: .
d_gene: TRBD1
j_gene: TRBJ2-5
v_gene: TRBV27
CDR3aa: CASSWTGNQETQYF
CDR3nt: TGTGCCAGCAGTTGGACAGGGAATCAAGAGACCCAGTACTTC

abundance: many
d_gene: .
j_gene: TRBJ2-1
v_gene: TRBV29-1
CDR3aa: CSVDRDLSYNEQFF
CDR3nt: TGCAGCGTTGATAGGGATCTATCCTACAATGAGCAGTTCTTC

abundance: many
d_gene: .
j_gene: TRBJ2-5
v_gene: TRBV20-1
CDR3aa: CSAPDLPQETQYF
CDR3nt: TGCAGTGCCCCGGACCTCCCGCAAGAGACCCAGTACTTC

abundance: few
d_gene: .
j_gene: TRBJ1-6
v_gene: TRBV7-2
CDR3aa: CASSFSEYSPLHF
CDR3nt: TGTGCCAGCAGCTTCTCGGAGTATTCACCCCTCCACTTT

abundance: many
d_gene: .
j_gene: TRBJ1-2
v_gene: TRBV6-2/TRBV6-3
CDR3aa: CASSYRSTANYGYTF
CDR3nt: TGTGCCAGCAGTTACCGATCGACGGCAAACTATGGCTACACCTTC

abundance: .
d_gene: .
j_gene: TRBJ2-5
v_gene: TRBV4-3
CDR3aa: CASSHYRQETQYF
CDR3nt: TGCGCCAGCAGCCATTACCGCCAAGAGACCCAGTACTTC

abundance: .
d_gene: TRBD1
j_gene: TRBJ1-3
v_gene: TRBV5-1
CDR3aa: CASSPRTGVGNTIYF
CDR3nt: TGCGCCAGCAGCCCGCGAACAGGGGTCGGAAACACCATATATTTT

abundance: .
d_gene: TRBD2
j_gene: TRBJ2-7
v_gene: TRBV7-7
CDR3aa: CASSSPQLAGDYEQYF
CDR3nt: TGTGCCAGCAGCTCCCCACAACTAGCGGGAGACTACGAGCAGTACTTC

abundance: few
d_gene: .
j_gene: TRBJ2-5
v_gene: TRBV28
CDR3aa: CASSFISRDQETQYF
CDR3nt: TGTGCCAGCAGTTTTATTTCCAGGGACCAAGAGACCCAGTACTTC

abundance: many
d_gene: TRBD1
j_gene: TRBJ2-7
v_gene: TRBV7-3
CDR3aa: CASSLGGQPYEQYF
CDR3nt: TGTGCCAGCAGTTTAGGGGGACAGCCCTACGAGCAGTACTTC